This TCR beta chain stems from a study of blood T cells in healthy people across ages. Through a sample-barcoded 5' primer and a J-beta primer mix, a second PCR was run for roughly 6 to 11 cycles. Each TCR beta cDNA got a 12-nucleotide random molecular identifier. TCRdb recomputed calls from the 5' RACE reads with MiXCR, one row per CDR3 protein. The sample includes around 1,100,000 distinct CDR3 sequences, about two fifths seen only once; the top ten take around 13%. The source is a man younger than 35 in good health. Sequences were obtained from blood.

The CDR3 DNA follows: TGCAGTGCTAGAGCTACAGGGTCTAGGACCCAGTACTTC. It translates to CSARATGSRTQYF. The V call is TRBV20-1, the J call TRBJ2-5; D may be TRBD1 (6 bases). The germline V and J ends were trimmed by 1 base and 7 bases, with 13 bases remaining between them. Germline CDR1 is DFQATT and CDR2 is SNEGSKA (reference sequence). This CDR3 contains 13 residues.